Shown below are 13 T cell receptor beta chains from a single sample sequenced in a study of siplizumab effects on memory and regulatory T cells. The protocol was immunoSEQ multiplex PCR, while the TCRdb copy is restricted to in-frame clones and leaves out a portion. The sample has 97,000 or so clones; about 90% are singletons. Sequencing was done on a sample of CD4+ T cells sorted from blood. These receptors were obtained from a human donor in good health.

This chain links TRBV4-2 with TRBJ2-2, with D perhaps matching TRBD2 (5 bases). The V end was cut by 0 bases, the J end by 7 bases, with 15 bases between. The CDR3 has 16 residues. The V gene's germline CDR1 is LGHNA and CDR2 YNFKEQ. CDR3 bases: TGTGCCAGCAGCCAAGAAGTGACTAAAGGCTTCGGGGAGCTGTTTTTT. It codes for CASSQEVTKGFGELFF.

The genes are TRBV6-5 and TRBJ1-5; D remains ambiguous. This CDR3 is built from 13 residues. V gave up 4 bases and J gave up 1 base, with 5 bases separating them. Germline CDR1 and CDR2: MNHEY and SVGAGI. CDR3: CASSSESNQPQHF. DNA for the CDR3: TGTGCCAGCAGTTCGGAGAGCAATCAGCCCCAGCATTTT.

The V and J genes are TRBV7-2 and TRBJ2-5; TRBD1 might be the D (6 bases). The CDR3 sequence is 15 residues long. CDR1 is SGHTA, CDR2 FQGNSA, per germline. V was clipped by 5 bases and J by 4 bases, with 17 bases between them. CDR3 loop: CASSPTGHGTETQYF. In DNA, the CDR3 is TGTGCCAGCAGCCCAACGGGACACGGAACAGAGACCCAGTACTTC.

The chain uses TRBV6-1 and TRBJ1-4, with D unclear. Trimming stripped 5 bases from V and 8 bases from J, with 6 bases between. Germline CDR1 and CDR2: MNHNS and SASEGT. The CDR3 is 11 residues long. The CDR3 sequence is CASSYGEKLFF. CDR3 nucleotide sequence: TGTGCCAGCAGTTACGGGGAAAAACTGTTTTTT.

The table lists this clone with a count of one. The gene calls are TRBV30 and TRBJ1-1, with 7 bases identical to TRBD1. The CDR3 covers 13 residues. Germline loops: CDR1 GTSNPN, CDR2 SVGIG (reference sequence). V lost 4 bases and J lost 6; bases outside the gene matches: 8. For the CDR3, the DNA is TGTGCCTGGACCCGAAGGGGACAGTCTGAAGCTTTCTTT. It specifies CAWTRRGQSEAFF.

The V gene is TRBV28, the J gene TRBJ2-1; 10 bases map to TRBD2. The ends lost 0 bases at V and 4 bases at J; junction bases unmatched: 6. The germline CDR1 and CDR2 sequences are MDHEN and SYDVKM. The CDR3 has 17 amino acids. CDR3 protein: CASSLWASGSSYNEQFF. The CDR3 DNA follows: TGTGCCAGCAGTTTATGGGCTAGCGGGAGTTCGTACAATGAGCAGTTCTTC.

CDR3 in amino acids: CASSPRAWGGLGNQPQHF. The CDR3 nucleotides read TGTGCCAGCTCACCACGGGCCTGGGGCGGGTTGGGCAATCAGCCCCAGCATTTT. V usage is TRBV18 and J usage is TRBJ1-5, with a weak D call TRBD1 (5 bases). The V and J ends lost 1 base and 2 bases respectively, with 18 bases between them. This CDR3 is 18 amino acids long. Germline CDR1 is KGHSH and CDR2 is LQKENI.

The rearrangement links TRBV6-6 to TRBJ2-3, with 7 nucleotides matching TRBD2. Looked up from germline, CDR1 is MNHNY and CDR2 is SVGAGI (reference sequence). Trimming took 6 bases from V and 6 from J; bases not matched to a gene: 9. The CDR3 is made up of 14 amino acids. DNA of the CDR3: TGTGCCAGCAGGAGGGAGGGAAAGATGGATACGCAGTATTTT. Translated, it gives CASRREGKMDTQYF.

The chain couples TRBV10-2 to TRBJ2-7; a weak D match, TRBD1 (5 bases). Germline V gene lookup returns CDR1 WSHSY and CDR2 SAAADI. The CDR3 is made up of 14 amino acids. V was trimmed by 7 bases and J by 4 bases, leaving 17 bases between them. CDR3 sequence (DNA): TGCGCCAGCAAAGGACACATGAAGAATTACGAGCAGTACTTC. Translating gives CASKGHMKNYEQYF.

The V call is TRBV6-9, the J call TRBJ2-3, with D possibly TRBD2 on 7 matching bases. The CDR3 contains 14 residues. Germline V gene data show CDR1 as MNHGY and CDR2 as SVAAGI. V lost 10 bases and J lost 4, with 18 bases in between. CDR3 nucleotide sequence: TGTGCCACCCGGGGGCTAGCGGAGTCAGATACGCAGTATTTT. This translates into CATRGLAESDTQYF.

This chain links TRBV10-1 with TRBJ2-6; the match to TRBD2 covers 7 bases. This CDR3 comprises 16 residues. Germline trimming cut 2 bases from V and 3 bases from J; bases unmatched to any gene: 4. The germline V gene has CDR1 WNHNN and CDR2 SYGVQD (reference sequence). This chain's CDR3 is CASSEPGGNGANVLTF. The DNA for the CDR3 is TGCGCCAGCAGTGAGCCGGGAGGTAATGGGGCCAACGTCCTGACTTTC.

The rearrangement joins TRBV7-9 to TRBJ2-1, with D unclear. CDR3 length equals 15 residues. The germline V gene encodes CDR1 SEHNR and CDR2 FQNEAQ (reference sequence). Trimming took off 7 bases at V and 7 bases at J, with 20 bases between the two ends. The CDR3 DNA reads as TGTGCCAGCACCCGTCTGGGGTCTGTATCGAATGAGCAGTTCTTC. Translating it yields CASTRLGSVSNEQFF.

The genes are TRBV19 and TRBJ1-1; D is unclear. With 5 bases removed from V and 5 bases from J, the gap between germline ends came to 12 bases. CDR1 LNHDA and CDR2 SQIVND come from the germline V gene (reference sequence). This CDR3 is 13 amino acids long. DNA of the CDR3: TGTGCCAGTAGTGGTCCGCGAAGGACTGAAGCTTTCTTT. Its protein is CASSGPRRTEAFF.